The sequence of this T cell receptor beta chain was determined in a study of blood T cell repertoires in COVID-19. Libraries were prepared by immunoSEQ multiplex PCR; TCRdb keeps only in-frame clonotypes and omits some of them. In the table there are 200,000 to 250,000 clones, approximately 86% of which are singletons. The CDR3 sequence is 13 residues long. The V and J ends lost 5 bases and 6 bases, in that order; junction bases with no gene match: 7. Germline V gene sequence: CDR1 LNHDA, CDR2 SQIVND (reference sequence). The J gene is TRBJ2-7, the V gene TRBV19; 7 bases line up with TRBD2. The sequenced sample was peripheral blood. The receptor comes from a woman aged 45-59 years with COVID-19, enrolled during active disease. DNA of the CDR3: TGTGCCAGTAGTGCTAGCGGCAGATTCGAGCAGTACTTC. As protein: CASSASGRFEQYF.